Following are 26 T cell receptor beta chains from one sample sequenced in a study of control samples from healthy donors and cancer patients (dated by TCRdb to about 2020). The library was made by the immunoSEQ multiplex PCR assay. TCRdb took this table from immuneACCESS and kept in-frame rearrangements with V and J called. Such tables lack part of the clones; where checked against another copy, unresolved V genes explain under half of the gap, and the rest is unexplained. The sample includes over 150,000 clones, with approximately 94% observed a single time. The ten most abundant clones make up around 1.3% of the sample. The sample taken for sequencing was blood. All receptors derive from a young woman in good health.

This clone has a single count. Here the CDR3 reads CASSQVSGGNSPLHF. DNA of the CDR3: TGTGCCAGCAGCCAAGTATCTGGTGGCAATTCACCCCTCCACTTT. V is TRBV14 and J is TRBJ1-6; D call uncertain. V was cut by 1 base and J by 7 bases, with 11 bases left in between. Germline V gene data show CDR1 as SGHDN and CDR2 as FVKESK. The CDR3 spans 15 residues.

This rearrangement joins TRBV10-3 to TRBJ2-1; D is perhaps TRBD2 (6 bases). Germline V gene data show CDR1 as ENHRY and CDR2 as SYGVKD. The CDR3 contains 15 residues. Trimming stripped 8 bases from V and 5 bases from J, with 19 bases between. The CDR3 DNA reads TGTGCCATCGGAGGGATAGGAGGGTCAGACAATGAGCAGTTCTTC. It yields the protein CAIGGIGGSDNEQFF.

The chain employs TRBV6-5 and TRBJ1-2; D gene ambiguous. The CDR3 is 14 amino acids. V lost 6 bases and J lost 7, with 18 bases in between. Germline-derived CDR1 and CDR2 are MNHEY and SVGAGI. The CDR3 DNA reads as TGTGCCAGCAGCCCCGGGTCCTCTTGGGGTGGCTACACCTTC. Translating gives CASSPGSSWGGYTF.

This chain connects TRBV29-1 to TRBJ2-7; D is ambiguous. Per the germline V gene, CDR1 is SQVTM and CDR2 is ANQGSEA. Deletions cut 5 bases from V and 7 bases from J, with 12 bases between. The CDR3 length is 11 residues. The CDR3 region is CSVRAPGEQYF. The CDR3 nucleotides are TGCAGCGTTAGAGCCCCCGGAGAGCAGTACTTC.

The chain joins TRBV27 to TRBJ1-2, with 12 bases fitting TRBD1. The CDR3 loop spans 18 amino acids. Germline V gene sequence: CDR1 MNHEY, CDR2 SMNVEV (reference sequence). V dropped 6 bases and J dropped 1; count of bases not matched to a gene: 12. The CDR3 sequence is CASSRGQGAFPLNYGYTF. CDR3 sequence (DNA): TGTGCCAGCAGCAGGGGACAGGGGGCCTTCCCCCTTAACTATGGCTACACCTTC.

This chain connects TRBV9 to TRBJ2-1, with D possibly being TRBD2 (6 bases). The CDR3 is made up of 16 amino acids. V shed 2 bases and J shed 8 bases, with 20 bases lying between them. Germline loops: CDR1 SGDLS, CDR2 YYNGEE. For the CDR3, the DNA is TGTGCCAGCAGCGTCTCCGGGAGAATGATGGCGGATGAGCAGTTCTTC. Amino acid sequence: CASSVSGRMMADEQFF. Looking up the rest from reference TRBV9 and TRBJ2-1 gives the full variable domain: DSGVTQTPKHLITATGQRVTLRCSPRSGDLSVYWYQQSLDQGLQFLIQYYNGEERAKGNILERFSAQQFPDLHSELNLSSLELGDSALYFCASSVSGRMMADEQFFGPGTRLTVL.

The CDR3, as DNA: TGTGCCAGCAGCCCAGGGATGGGGACACAAAGTAACATTCAGTACTTC. This gives the protein CASSPGMGTQSNIQYF. The genes are TRBV7-9 and TRBJ2-4; possible D gene TRBD1, 6 bases. The length of the CDR3 is 16 residues. The germline V gene encodes CDR1 SEHNR and CDR2 FQNEAQ (reference sequence). Trimming took off 5 bases at V and 7 bases at J, with 21 bases between the two ends.

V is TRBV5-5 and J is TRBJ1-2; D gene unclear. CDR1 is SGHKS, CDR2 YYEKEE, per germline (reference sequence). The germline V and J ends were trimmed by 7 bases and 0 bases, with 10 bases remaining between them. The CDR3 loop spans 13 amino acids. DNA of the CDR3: TGTGCCAGCGGGTCTAGCCCTAACTATGGCTACACCTTC. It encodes CASGSSPNYGYTF.

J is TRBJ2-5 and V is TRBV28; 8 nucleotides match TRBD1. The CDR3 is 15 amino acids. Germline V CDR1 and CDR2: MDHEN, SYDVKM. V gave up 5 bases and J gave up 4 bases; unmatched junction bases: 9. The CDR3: CASSLTGTGLETQYF. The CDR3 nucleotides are TGTGCCAGCAGTCTTACCGGGACAGGTCTAGAGACCCAGTACTTC.

The CDR3 sequence: CASSLTGVAEAFF. For the CDR3, the DNA is TGTGCCAGCAGCCTCACAGGCGTCGCTGAAGCTTTCTTT. The chain employs TRBV6-2 or TRBV6-3 and TRBJ1-1, with a possible D match to TRBD1 (5 bases). This CDR3 contains 13 residues. Trimming cost V 6 bases and J 6 bases, with 14 bases left between them. Germline V gene lookup returns CDR1 MNHEY and CDR2 SVGEGT.

The DNA of the CDR3 is TGTGCCAGTAGTCGTGAACCGGGACAGATGACAACTAATGAAAAACTGTTTTTT. Translated: CASSREPGQMTTNEKLFF. This chain links TRBV19 with TRBJ1-4, with TRBD1 matching 7 bases. The trim removed 5 bases at V and 0 bases at J, leaving 12 bases unmatched. CDR1 and CDR2 from the germline V gene are LNHDA and SQIVND (reference sequence). The CDR3 runs to 18 residues.

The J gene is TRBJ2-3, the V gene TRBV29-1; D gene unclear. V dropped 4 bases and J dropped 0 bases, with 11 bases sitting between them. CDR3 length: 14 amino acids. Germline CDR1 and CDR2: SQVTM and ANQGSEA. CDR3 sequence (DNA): TGCAGCGTTGGTGAGACCCTAAGCACAGATACGCAGTATTTT. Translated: CSVGETLSTDTQYF.

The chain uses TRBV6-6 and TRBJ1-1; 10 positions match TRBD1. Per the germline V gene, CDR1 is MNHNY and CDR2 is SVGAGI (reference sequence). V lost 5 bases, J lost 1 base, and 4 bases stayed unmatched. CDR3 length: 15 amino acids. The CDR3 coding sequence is TGTGCCAGCAGTCGACAGGGGGCGACGAACACTGAAGCTTTCTTT. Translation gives CASSRQGATNTEAFF.

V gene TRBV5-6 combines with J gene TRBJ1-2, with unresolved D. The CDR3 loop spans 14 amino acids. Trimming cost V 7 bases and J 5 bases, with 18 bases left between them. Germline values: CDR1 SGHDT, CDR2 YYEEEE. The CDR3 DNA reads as TGTGCCAGCCTTGGGTGGGCAGACTTTTATGGCTACACCTTC. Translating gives CASLGWADFYGYTF.

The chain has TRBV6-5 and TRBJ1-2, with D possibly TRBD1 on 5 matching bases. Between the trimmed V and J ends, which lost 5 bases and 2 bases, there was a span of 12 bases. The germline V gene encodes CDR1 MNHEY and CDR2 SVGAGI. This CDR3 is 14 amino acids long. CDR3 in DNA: TGTGCCAGCAGTCGGGACGGAGTAAACTATGGCTACACCTTC. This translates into CASSRDGVNYGYTF.

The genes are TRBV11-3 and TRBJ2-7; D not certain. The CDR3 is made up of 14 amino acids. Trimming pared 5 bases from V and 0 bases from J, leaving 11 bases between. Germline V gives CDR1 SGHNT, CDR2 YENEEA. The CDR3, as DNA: TGTGCCAGCAGCACCCTCGGCGTCTCCTACGAGCAGTACTTC. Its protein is CASSTLGVSYEQYF. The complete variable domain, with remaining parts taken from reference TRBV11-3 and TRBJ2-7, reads EAGVVQSPRYKIIEKKQPVAFWCNPISGHNTLYWYLQNLGQGPELLIRYENEEAVDDSQLPKDRFSAERLKGVDSTLKIQPAELGDSAVYLCASSTLGVSYEQYFGPGTRLTVT.

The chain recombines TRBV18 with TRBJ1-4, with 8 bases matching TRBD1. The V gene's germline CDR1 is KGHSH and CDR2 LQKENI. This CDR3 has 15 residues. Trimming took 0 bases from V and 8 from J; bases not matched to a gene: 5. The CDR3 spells CASSPPFDRGEKLFF. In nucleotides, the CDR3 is TGTGCCAGCTCACCACCCTTCGACAGGGGCGAAAAACTGTTTTTT.

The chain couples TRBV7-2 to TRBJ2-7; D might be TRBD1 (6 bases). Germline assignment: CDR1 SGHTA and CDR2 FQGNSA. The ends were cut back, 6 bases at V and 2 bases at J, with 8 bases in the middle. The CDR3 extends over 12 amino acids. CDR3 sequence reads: CASRTGPYEQYF. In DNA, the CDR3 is TGTGCCAGCAGAACAGGGCCCTACGAGCAGTACTTC.

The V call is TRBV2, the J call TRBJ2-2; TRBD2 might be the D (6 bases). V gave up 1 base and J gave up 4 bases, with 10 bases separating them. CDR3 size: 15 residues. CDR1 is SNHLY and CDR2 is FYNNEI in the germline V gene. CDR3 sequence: CASSEVTRTTGELFF. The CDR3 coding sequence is TGTGCCAGCAGTGAAGTGACTAGGACCACCGGGGAGCTGTTTTTT. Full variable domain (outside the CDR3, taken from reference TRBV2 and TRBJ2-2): EPEVTQTPSHQVTQMGQEVILRCVPISNHLYFYWYRQILGQKVEFLVSFYNNEISEKSEIFDDQFSVERPDGSNFTLKIRSTKLEDSAMYFCASSEVTRTTGELFFGEGSRLTVL.

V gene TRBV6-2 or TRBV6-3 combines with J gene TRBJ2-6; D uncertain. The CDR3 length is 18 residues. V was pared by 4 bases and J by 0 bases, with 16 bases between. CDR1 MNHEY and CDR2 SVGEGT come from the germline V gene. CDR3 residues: CASSLMTRTFSGANVLTF. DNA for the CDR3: TGTGCCAGCAGTTTAATGACTCGGACCTTCTCTGGGGCCAACGTCCTGACTTTC.

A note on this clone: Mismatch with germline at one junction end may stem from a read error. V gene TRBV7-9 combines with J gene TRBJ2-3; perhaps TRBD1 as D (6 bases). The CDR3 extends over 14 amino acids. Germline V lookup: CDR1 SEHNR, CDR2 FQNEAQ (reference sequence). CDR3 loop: CASSLEDSTNTQYF. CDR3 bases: TGTGCCAGCAGCTTAGAGGACAGCACAAATACGCAGTATTTT.

CDR3 residues: CATGGRREQYF. CDR3 DNA: TGTGCCACCGGAGGAAGGCGGGAGCAGTACTTC. This chain links TRBV27 with TRBJ2-7, with D possibly being TRBD2 (5 bases). V lost 10 bases, J lost 7 bases, and 14 bases lay in between. The CDR3 runs to 11 residues. From germline, CDR1 is MNHEY and CDR2 SMNVEV (reference sequence).

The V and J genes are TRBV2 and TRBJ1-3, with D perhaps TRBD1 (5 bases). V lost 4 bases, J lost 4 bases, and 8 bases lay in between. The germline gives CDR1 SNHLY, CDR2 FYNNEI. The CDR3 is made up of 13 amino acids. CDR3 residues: CASSGNRGNTIYF. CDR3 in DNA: TGTGCCAGCAGTGGTAACAGGGGAAACACCATATATTTT.

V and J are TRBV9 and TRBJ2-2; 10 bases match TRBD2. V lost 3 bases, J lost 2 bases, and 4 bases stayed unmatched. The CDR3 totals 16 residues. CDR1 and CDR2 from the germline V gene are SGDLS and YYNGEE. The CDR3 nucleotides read TGTGCCAGCAGCGCCCTAGCGGGGGATAACACCGGGGAGCTGTTTTTT. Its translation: CASSALAGDNTGELFF.

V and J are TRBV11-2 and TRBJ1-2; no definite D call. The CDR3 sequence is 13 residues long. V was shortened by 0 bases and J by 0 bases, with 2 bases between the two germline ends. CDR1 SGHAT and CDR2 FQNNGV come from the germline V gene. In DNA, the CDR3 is TGTGCCAGCAGCTTAGAAGCTAACTATGGCTACACCTTC. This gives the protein CASSLEANYGYTF.

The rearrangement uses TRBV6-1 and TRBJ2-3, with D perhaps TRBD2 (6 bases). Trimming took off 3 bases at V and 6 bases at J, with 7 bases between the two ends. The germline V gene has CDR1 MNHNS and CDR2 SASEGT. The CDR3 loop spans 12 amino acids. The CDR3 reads CASSEGGDTQYF. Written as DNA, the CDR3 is TGTGCCAGCAGTGAGGGAGGCGATACGCAGTATTTT.